Presented here are 14 T cell receptor beta chains from one specimen sequenced in a study of T-cell memory formation after mild COVID-19. TCRdb re-analysed the 5' RACE reads in MiXCR, keeping a single row per CDR3 protein. The profile covers around 300,000 distinct CDR3 sequences, with 15% to 20% appearing a single time and about 21% taken by the ten largest. The sample taken for sequencing was PBMCs or a T cell subset sorted from them (not recorded which). The receptors here all came from a man younger than 30 who had mild COVID-19 (a few samples of this study predate the infection). Cell type and time point are not known.

The chain carries TRBV5-1 and TRBJ1-5; D ambiguous. Germline V gene data show CDR1 as SGHRS and CDR2 as YFSETQ. The CDR3 length is 10 residues. The CDR3 DNA reads as TGCAAAGTGGACAATCAGCCCCAGCATTTT. Its translation: CKVDNQPQHF.

This clonotype was found a few times. The CDR3: CASSFRHKQDGELFF. For the CDR3, the DNA is TGTGCCAGCAGCTTCCGACACAAACAGGACGGGGAGCTGTTTTTT. J is TRBJ2-2 and V is TRBV7-2; weak D call: TRBD1 (5 bases). CDR3 length: 15 amino acids. With 3 bases removed from V and 7 bases from J, the gap between germline ends came to 15 bases. Germline lookup yields CDR1 SGHTA and CDR2 FQGNSA.

The gene calls are TRBV5-1 and TRBJ2-4, with TRBD1 matching 7 bases. The CDR3 covers 16 residues. Trimming at V came to 2 bases and at J to 0 bases, leaving 5 bases not matched to a gene. Germline V gene sequence: CDR1 SGHRS, CDR2 YFSETQ. The CDR3 loop is CASSLGGQLAKNIQYF. In DNA form, the CDR3 reads TGCGCCAGCAGCTTAGGGGGACAGCTAGCCAAAAACATTCAGTACTTC.

This chain uses TRBV7-9 with TRBJ2-5, with TRBD2 as a possible D gene (5 bases). Germline values: CDR1 SEHNR, CDR2 FQNEAQ (reference sequence). V lost 5 bases to trimming and J lost 4 bases, with 8 bases between them. This CDR3 region has 12 residues. CDR3 amino acids: CASSPEGETQYF. For the CDR3, the DNA is TGTGCCAGCAGCCCTGAGGGAGAGACCCAGTACTTC.

This clonotype has just one count. V usage is TRBV11-2 and J usage is TRBJ2-1; TRBD1 agrees at 9 bases. V lost 7 bases and J lost 6; bases outside the gene matches: 7. CDR3 size: 14 residues. CDR1 and CDR2 (germline): SGHAT, FQNNGV. In nucleotides, the CDR3 is TGTGCCAGCAAAAGGACAGGGGAAAGCAATGAGCAGTTCTTC. Encoded protein: CASKRTGESNEQFF.

This chain uses TRBV2 with TRBJ2-1; 10 positions match TRBD1. The CDR3 sequence is 14 residues long. Germline values: CDR1 SNHLY, CDR2 FYNNEI. The V and J ends lost 5 bases and 7 bases, in that order; junction bases with no gene match: 5. The CDR3 DNA reads as TGTGCCAGCAGTCCGGGACAGGGGAAGAATGAGCAGTTCTTC. It specifies CASSPGQGKNEQFF.

This clonotype was found a few times. The rearrangement links TRBV7-6 to TRBJ2-2; 8 bases align to TRBD2. V dropped 5 bases and J dropped 2; count of bases not matched to a gene: 7. The germline gives CDR1 SGHVS, CDR2 FNYEAQ. The length of the CDR3 is 16 residues. The CDR3 bases are TGTGCCAGCAGCCCCTACGGGGGGGAAAACACCGGGGAGCTGTTTTTT. Protein sequence: CASSPYGGENTGELFF.

The gene calls are TRBV29-1 and TRBJ2-3, with TRBD2 matching over 8 bases. V lost 3 bases and J lost 4; bases outside the gene matches: 6. CDR1 and CDR2 from the germline V gene are SQVTM and ANQGSEA. CDR3 length: 14 amino acids. CDR3: CSVDSGGSPDTQYF. The CDR3 DNA reads TGCAGCGTTGACTCGGGGGGGTCCCCAGATACGCAGTATTTT.

This clonotype was observed a few times. The gene calls are TRBV12-3 or TRBV12-4 and TRBJ2-7; no firm D call. The CDR3 loop spans 14 amino acids. V lost 7 bases and J 2 bases, leaving 15 bases between the germline ends. The CDR3 sequence is CASIRDTQTYEQYF. The CDR3 DNA reads TGTGCCAGCATCCGAGACACCCAAACCTACGAGCAGTACTTC.

This clonotype turned up a few times. V is TRBV2 and J is TRBJ1-5, with D possibly TRBD1 on 6 matching bases. Trimming left V 5 bases short and J 5 bases short, with 7 bases between. CDR1 is SNHLY, CDR2 FYNNEI, per germline. This CDR3 region has 12 residues. CDR3 sequence: CASSKGDQPQHF. CDR3 DNA: TGTGCCAGCAGTAAGGGGGATCAGCCCCAGCATTTT.

The rearrangement links TRBV5-1 to TRBJ2-3, with D perhaps given as TRBD1 or TRBD2 (5 bases each). Trimming took 1 base from V and 6 from J, leaving 15 bases between them. Germline V lookup: CDR1 SGHRS, CDR2 YFSETQ. CDR3 length equals 15 residues. CDR3 coding DNA: TGCGCCAGCAGCTTGCAAGGCAGGGAGCTGGATACGCAGTATTTT. Encoded protein: CASSLQGRELDTQYF.

This clonotype occurred a few times. The gene calls are TRBV11-2 and TRBJ2-2; D is uncertain. Germline V gives CDR1 SGHAT, CDR2 FQNNGV. The CDR3 extends over 16 amino acids. V was cut by 2 bases and J by 0 bases, with 10 bases left in between. DNA for the CDR3: TGTGCCAGCAGCTTACCCCTAGGATCGAACACCGGGGAGCTGTTTTTT. It translates to CASSLPLGSNTGELFF.

This clonotype appeared a few times. This sequence joins TRBV7-7 and TRBJ2-1, with D perhaps matching TRBD2 (7 bases). This CDR3 is built from 14 residues. Trimming cost V 5 bases and J 6 bases, with 14 bases left between them. Germline CDR1 and CDR2: SSHAT and FNYEAQ (reference sequence). The CDR3 DNA follows: TGTGCCAGCAGCCCCGGGGGGCATTTCAATGAGCAGTTCTTC. It translates to CASSPGGHFNEQFF. Filled out from reference TRBV7-7 and TRBJ2-1, the complete variable domain reads GAGVSQSPRYKVTKRGQDVTLRCDPISSHATLYWYQQALGQGPEFLTYFNYEAQPDKSGLPSDRFSAERPEGSISTLTIQRTEQRDSAMYRCASSPGGHFNEQFFGPGTRLTVL.

The chain is built from TRBV7-9 and TRBJ2-1, with 8 bases fitting TRBD1. This CDR3 spans 15 amino acids. J gave up 6 bases and V 5 bases, and 9 bases lay outside the gene matches. CDR1 SEHNR and CDR2 FQNEAQ come from the germline V gene (reference sequence). CDR3 sequence reads: CASSNTGGSGNEQFF. As DNA, the CDR3 is TGTGCCAGCAGCAACACAGGGGGTTCGGGCAATGAGCAGTTCTTC. Combining the CDR3 with reference TRBV7-9 and TRBJ2-1 gives the whole variable domain DTGVSQNPRHKITKRGQNVTFRCDPISEHNRLYWYRQTLGQGPEFLTYFQNEAQLEKSRLLSDRFSAERPKGSFSTLEIQRTEQGDSAMYLCASSNTGGSGNEQFFGPGTRLTVL.